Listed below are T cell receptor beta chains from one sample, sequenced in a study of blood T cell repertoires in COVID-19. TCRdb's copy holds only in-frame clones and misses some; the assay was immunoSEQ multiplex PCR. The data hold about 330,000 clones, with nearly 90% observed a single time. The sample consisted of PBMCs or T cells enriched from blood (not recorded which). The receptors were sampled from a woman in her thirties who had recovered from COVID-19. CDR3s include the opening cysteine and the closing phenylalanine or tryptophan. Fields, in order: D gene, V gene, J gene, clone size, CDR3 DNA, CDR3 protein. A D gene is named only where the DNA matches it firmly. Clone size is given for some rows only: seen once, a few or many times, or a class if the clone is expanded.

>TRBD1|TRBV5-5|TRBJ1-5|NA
TGTGCCAGCAGCTCTACAGGGGCAGGCAATCAGCCCCAGCATTTT
CASSSTGAGNQPQHF
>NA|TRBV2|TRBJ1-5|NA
TGTGCCAGCAGTGGCCCCTCGGGGGGGGGTTGGGGCAATCAGCCCCAGCATTTT
CASSGPSGGGWGNQPQHF
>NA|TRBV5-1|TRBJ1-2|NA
TGCGCCAGCAGCTTGGTACAGGACTATGGCTACACCTTC
CASSLVQDYGYTF
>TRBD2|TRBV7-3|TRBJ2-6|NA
TGTGCCAGCAGCCCATCTCCCAGGGAGGGGGGGGCCAACGTCCTGACTTTC
CASSPSPREGGANVLTF
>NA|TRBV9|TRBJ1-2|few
TGTGCCAGCAGCGTAGATGGTTCAGGGCCTAACTATGGCTACACCTTC
CASSVDGSGPNYGYTF
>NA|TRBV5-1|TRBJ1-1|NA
TGCGCCAGCAGCTTGGAGCAGGGGTGGACTGAAGCTTTCTTT
CASSLEQGWTEAFF
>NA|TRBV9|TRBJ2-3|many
TGTGCCAGCAGCCCGACAGCTAACCATTCTTGGGATACGCAGTATTTT
CASSPTANHSWDTQYF
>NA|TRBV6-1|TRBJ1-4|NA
TGTGCCAGCAGTGAAGCGGGGCTATTAGGGAAACTGTTTTTT
CASSEAGLLGKLFF
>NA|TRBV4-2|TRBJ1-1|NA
TGTGCCAGCAGAGGGGCTAACACTGAAGCTTTCTTT
CASRGANTEAFF
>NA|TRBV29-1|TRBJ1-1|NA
TGCAGCGTTGAAGGGCACCGGAACACTGAAGCTTTCTTT
CSVEGHRNTEAFF
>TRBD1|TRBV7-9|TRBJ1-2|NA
TGTGCCAGCAGCTTAATGGGACAGGGGCGAGACACCTTC
CASSLMGQGRDTF
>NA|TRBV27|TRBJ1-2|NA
TGTGCCAGCAGTTTATCAGGGGGTCTAGGGTATGGCTACACCTTC
CASSLSGGLGYGYTF
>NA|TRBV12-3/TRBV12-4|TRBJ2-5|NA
TGTGCCAGCAGTTTACCCCTCTTGGAGACCCAGTACTTC
CASSLPLLETQYF
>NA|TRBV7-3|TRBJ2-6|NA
TGTGCCAGCAGCTTAGCAGTTGCCTCTGGGGCCAACGTCCTGACTTTC
CASSLAVASGANVLTF
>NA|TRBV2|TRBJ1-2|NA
TGTGCCAGCAGGGCCGGGGGGGGAAGCTATGGCTACACCTTC
CASRAGGGSYGYTF
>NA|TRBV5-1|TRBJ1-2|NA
TGCGCCAGCAGCCCCAAACAGCTCTATGGCTACACCTTC
CASSPKQLYGYTF
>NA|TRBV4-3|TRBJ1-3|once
TGCGCCAGCAGCCAAGATACGGCTGGAAACACCATATATTTT
CASSQDTAGNTIYF
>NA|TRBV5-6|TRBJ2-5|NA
TGTGCCAGCAGCGACAGACTCCAAGAGACCCAGTACTTC
CASSDRLQETQYF
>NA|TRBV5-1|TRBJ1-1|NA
TGCGCCACCACCCGAGGGGGGGGGAACACTGAAGCTTTCTTT
CATTRGGGNTEAFF
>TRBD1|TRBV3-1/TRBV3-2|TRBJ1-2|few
TGTGCCAGCCGTCCGGGACAGGGGGCGCATGGCTACACCTTC
CASRPGQGAHGYTF
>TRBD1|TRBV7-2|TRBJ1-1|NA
TGTGCCAGCAGCTTAGTGGGACAGGGGGCGGGGAACACTGAAGCTTTCTTT
CASSLVGQGAGNTEAFF
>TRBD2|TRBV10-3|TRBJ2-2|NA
TGTGCCATCAGTTTTGGGCTAGCGGGGGCCGGGGAGCTGTTTTTT
CAISFGLAGAGELFF
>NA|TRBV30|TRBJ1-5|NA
TGTGCCTGGAGCCTAGAGGGGGAGCCCCAGCATTTT
CAWSLEGEPQHF
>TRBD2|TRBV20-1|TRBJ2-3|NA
TGCAGTGCTAGTGGAACTAGCGGGGACACAGATACGCAGTATTTT
CSASGTSGDTDTQYF
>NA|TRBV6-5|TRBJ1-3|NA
TGTGCCAGCACCTTGGACAGAGTTTTACGGACCATATATTTT
CASTLDRVLRTIYF
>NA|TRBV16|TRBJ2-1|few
TGTGCCAGCAGCCAATCGGTCCGCGGGGAGTGGTTCTTC
CASSQSVRGEWFF
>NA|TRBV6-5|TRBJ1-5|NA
TGTGCCAGCAGGGAGGGCGCCACCGGCAATCAGCCCCAGCATTTT
CASREGATGNQPQHF
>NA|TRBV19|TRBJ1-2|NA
TGTGCCAGTAGTCCACGACAGGTTATTGGCTATGGCTACACCTTC
CASSPRQVIGYGYTF
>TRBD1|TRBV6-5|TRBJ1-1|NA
TGTGCCGGCACAGGGGACGGATCGAGAGCTTTCTTT
CAGTGDGSRAFF
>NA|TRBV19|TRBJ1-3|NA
TGTGCCAGTAGTTTAACACCCGACCGGGACTATCATTTT
CASSLTPDRDYHF
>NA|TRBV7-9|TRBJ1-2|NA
TGTGCCAGCAGCTTAGACATTCGTGACTATGGCTACACCTTC
CASSLDIRDYGYTF
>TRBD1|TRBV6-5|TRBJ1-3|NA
TGTGCCAGCAGTTACTTGACAGGGCTAAGTGGAAACACCATATATTTT
CASSYLTGLSGNTIYF
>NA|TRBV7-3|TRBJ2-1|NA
TGTGCCAGCAGCTTGGGGGCTTACAATGAGCAGTTCTTC
CASSLGAYNEQFF
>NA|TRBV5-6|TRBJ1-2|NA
TGTGCCAGCAGCTTGGATTCGGTCAGGGGTTTCTATGGCTACACCTTC
CASSLDSVRGFYGYTF
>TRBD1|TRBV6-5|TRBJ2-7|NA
TGTGCCAGCAGTAAGCCGGGACAGAACTACGAGCAGTACTTC
CASSKPGQNYEQYF
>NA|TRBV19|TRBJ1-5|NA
TGTGCCAGTAGCCAATCGGGGGTCCCCAATCAGCCCCAGCATTTT
CASSQSGVPNQPQHF
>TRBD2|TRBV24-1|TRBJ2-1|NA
TGTGCCACCAGTGATAATATACTCGGGGGGAAGCAGTTCTTC
CATSDNILGGKQFF
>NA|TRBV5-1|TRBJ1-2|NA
TGCGCCAGCAGCCCCCGAGCTAACTATGGCTACACCTTC
CASSPRANYGYTF
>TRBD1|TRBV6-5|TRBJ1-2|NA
TGTGCCAGCACCCAAAGGGGACAGGGGGCCAGTGGCTACACCTTC
CASTQRGQGASGYTF
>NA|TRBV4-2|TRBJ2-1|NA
TGTGCCAGCAGCCAAGGGGCCGGGGACAATGAGCAGTTCTTC
CASSQGAGDNEQFF
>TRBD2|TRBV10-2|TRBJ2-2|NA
TGCGCCAGCAGTGAGGCCCTAGCGGGGGGACCGAACACCGGGGAGCTGTTTTTT
CASSEALAGGPNTGELFF
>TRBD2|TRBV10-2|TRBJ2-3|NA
TGCGCCAGCAGAGGGACTAGCGGCTCCACAGATACGCAGTATTTT
CASRGTSGSTDTQYF
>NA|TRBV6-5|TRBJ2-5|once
TGTGCCAGCAGCGGGGTTCTTGGAGAGACCCAGTACTTC
CASSGVLGETQYF
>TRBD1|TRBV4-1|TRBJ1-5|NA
TGCGCCAGCAGCAACCCCGGGACAGGGGTCCCGAGCAATCAGCCCCAGCATTTT
CASSNPGTGVPSNQPQHF